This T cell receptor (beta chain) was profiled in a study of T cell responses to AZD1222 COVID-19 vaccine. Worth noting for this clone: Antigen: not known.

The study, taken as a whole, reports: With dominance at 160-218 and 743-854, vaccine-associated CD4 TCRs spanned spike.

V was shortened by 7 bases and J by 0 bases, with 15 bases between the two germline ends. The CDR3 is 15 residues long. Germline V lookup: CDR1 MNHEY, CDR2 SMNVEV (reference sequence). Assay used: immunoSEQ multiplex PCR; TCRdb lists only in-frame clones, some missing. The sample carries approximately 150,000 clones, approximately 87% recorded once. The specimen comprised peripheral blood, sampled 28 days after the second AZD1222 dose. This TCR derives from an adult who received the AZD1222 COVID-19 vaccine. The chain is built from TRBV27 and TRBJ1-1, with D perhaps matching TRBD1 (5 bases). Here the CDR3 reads CASKWDGVLNTEAFF. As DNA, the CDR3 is TGTGCCAGCAAGTGGGACGGGGTTCTGAACACTGAAGCTTTCTTT.